Following are 20 T cell receptor beta chains from one sample sequenced in a study of CD8+CD57+ T cells in acquired aplastic anemia. Genomic DNA constituted the template upon which TCR beta VDJ and CDR3 profiling was performed. MiXCR, applied by TCRdb to the reads, yields one record per CDR3 protein. The sample lists roughly 200,000 distinct CDR3 sequences, 50% to 70% occurring once. Patients sequenced had flow cytometry evidence of CD8+CD57+ cell expansion. The material sequenced was sorted CD4+, CD8+, or CD8+CD57+ T cells (not recorded which) from PBMCs. The receptors come from a human donor with aplastic anemia.

This clonotype was counted ten times or more. The chain is built from TRBV10-1 and TRBJ2-3; D remains ambiguous. CDR3 length: 13 residues. Between the trimmed V and J ends, which lost 5 bases and 2 bases, there was a span of 8 bases. CDR1 WNHNN and CDR2 SYGVQD come from the germline V gene (reference sequence). CDR3: CASSTAVTDTQYF. The CDR3 DNA reads TGCGCCAGCAGTACCGCGGTCACAGATACGCAGTATTTT.

For the CDR3, the DNA is TGTGCCACCAGCAGCTCCGGCCCGTCGGGACAGGCCGTCTACGAGCAGTACTTC. This codes for CATSSSGPSGQAVYEQYF. The V gene is TRBV15, the J gene TRBJ2-7; 8 bases are a match to TRBD1. This CDR3 is 18 amino acids long. The germline gives CDR1 LNHNV, CDR2 YYDKDF (reference sequence). The ends lost 3 bases at V and 3 bases at J; junction bases unmatched: 16.

This chain uses TRBV9 with TRBJ2-3; 7 positions agree with TRBD2. V lost 6 bases and J lost 2; bases outside the gene matches: 9. The CDR3 is made up of 15 amino acids. In germline, CDR1 is SGDLS, CDR2 YYNGEE. The CDR3 loop is CASTLRGLFTDTQYF. The CDR3 DNA reads TGTGCCAGCACGTTGCGGGGGTTGTTCACAGATACGCAGTATTTT.

The chain carries TRBV20-1 and TRBJ1-5; 7 nucleotides align to TRBD1. The germline V gene encodes CDR1 DFQATT and CDR2 SNEGSKA (reference sequence). V was clipped by 6 bases and J by 4 bases; unmatched bases: 3. The CDR3 spans 12 residues. CDR3 residues: CSAPTGNQPQHF. In DNA form, the CDR3 reads TGCAGTGCCCCGACAGGGAATCAGCCCCAGCATTTT.

The rearrangement joins TRBV25-1 to TRBJ1-5; the D gene is possibly TRBD1 (6 bases). Germline V gene data show CDR1 as MGHDK and CDR2 as SYGVNS. The CDR3 totals 15 residues. Trimming removed 4 bases at V and 2 bases at J, with 12 bases between. The DNA of the CDR3 is TGTGCCAGCAGTGCGGGGGGCCGGGGCAATCAGCCCCAGCATTTT. As protein: CASSAGGRGNQPQHF.

This clonotype was counted ten times or more. This sequence joins TRBV5-1 and TRBJ1-5; D unresolved. Per the germline V gene, CDR1 is SGHRS and CDR2 is YFSETQ. V was pared by 0 bases and J by 2 bases, with 6 bases between. The CDR3 is 14 amino acids. CDR3 loop: CASSLVGGNQPQHF. CDR3 in DNA: TGCGCCAGCAGCTTGGTGGGCGGCAATCAGCCCCAGCATTTT. The full variable domain, its missing parts supplied by reference TRBV5-1 and TRBJ1-5, is KAGVTQTPRYLIKTRGQQVTLSCSPISGHRSVSWYQQTPGQGLQFLFEYFSETQRNKGNFPGRFSGRQFSNSRSEMNVSTLELGDSALYLCASSLVGGNQPQHFGDGTRLSIL.

The J gene is TRBJ2-5, the V gene TRBV11-3, with TRBD1 matching 9 bases. The germline V gene encodes CDR1 SGHNT and CDR2 YENEEA. CDR3 size: 16 residues. V trimming: 1 base; J trimming: 2 bases; junction bases outside the gene matches: 5. The CDR3 bases are TGTGCCAGCAGCTTAGGGGACAGGGTGGGACAAGAGACCCAGTACTTC. Translating it yields CASSLGDRVGQETQYF.

The chain couples TRBV6-6 to TRBJ1-6; possibly TRBD1 for D (6 bases). This CDR3 region has 15 residues. The ends were cut back, 6 bases at V and 10 bases at J, with 19 bases in the middle. Germline V gives CDR1 MNHNY, CDR2 SVGAGI (reference sequence). The CDR3 DNA follows: TGTGCCAGCAGCGTGCGTGGTCAGGGGAGATCACCCCTCCACTTT. It yields the protein CASSVRGQGRSPLHF.

The chain employs TRBV20-1 and TRBJ1-1; 7 bases are a match to TRBD1. Trimming took 5 bases from V and 5 from J; bases not matched to a gene: 8. Germline values: CDR1 DFQATT, CDR2 SNEGSKA (reference sequence). The CDR3 length is 13 residues. The CDR3, as DNA: TGCAGTGCTGTGGGACAGATCGGTACTGAAGCTTTCTTT. It specifies CSAVGQIGTEAFF.

The gene calls are TRBV7-6 and TRBJ1-1, with D possibly matching TRBD1 (5 bases). V lost 2 bases and J 2 bases, leaving 15 bases between the germline ends. Germline V gene lookup returns CDR1 SGHVS and CDR2 FNYEAQ. The CDR3 extends over 16 amino acids. CDR3 amino acids: CASSLSSGDPNTEAFF. CDR3 bases: TGTGCCAGCAGCTTAAGTTCCGGGGACCCAAACACTGAAGCTTTCTTT.

Turning to this clonotype: The CDR3 does not end in the conserved phenylalanine or tryptophan, so this is likely a read error. The chain joins TRBV20-1 to TRBJ1-2; 7 bases line up with TRBD1. After removal of 5 bases from V and 5 bases from J, the junction contained 5 bases not matched to a gene. The germline V gene encodes CDR1 DFQATT and CDR2 SNEGSKA (reference sequence). This CDR3 comprises 12 residues. CDR3 amino acids: CSAQQGSYGYTL. The CDR3 DNA reads TGCAGTGCTCAACAGGGGAGTTATGGCTACACCCTC.

This clonotype showed up just once. The rearrangement links TRBV10-3 to TRBJ2-2, with 12 bases identical to TRBD2. The CDR3 has 15 residues. The germline gives CDR1 ENHRY, CDR2 SYGVKD. Germline trimming cut 6 bases from V and 5 bases from J; bases unmatched to any gene: 4. CDR3 amino acids: CAISLTSGSTGELFF. For the CDR3, the DNA is TGTGCCATCAGCTTGACTAGCGGGAGTACCGGGGAGCTGTTTTTT.

The rearrangement joins TRBV7-9 to TRBJ2-3, with no clear D. CDR1 and CDR2 from the germline V gene are SEHNR and FQNEAQ (reference sequence). The V gene lost 4 bases and the J gene lost 1 base, with 6 bases spanning the gap. The CDR3 runs 13 residues. CDR3 coding DNA: TGTGCCAGCAGCTACCGGGGCACAGATACGCAGTATTTT. This translates into CASSYRGTDTQYF.

Comment on this clonotype: The junction departs from germline at one end; a sequencing error may be responsible. This rearrangement joins TRBV10-3 to TRBJ2-3; D is unclear. Germline V CDR1 and CDR2: ENHRY, SYGVKD. The CDR3 runs to 12 residues. In nucleotides, the CDR3 is TGTTCCATCAGTGTCACCACAGATACGCAGTATTTT. Its translation: CSISVTTDTQYF.

The rearrangement uses TRBV5-1 and TRBJ2-1; D is possibly TRBD2 (5 bases). Trimming stripped 0 bases from V and 0 bases from J, with 10 bases between. This CDR3 spans 16 amino acids. Germline lookup yields CDR1 SGHRS and CDR2 YFSETQ. The CDR3 sequence is CASSLGGESSYNEQFF. In DNA form, the CDR3 reads TGCGCCAGCAGCTTGGGTGGGGAGAGCTCCTACAATGAGCAGTTCTTC.

This clonotype was seen a handful of times. This sequence joins TRBV2 and TRBJ1-1; possibly TRBD1 for D (6 bases). The CDR3 spans 14 residues. V lost 3 bases, J lost 4 bases, and 12 bases lay in between. CDR1 and CDR2 from the germline V gene are SNHLY and FYNNEI. CDR3 region: CASSEQGGSTEAFF. Here the CDR3 DNA reads TGTGCCAGCAGTGAGCAAGGGGGTAGCACTGAAGCTTTCTTT.

On this clonotype: The conserved final phenylalanine or tryptophan is absent from the CDR3, which likely points to a read error. J is TRBJ2-3 and V is TRBV7-3; no reliable D call. The CDR3 covers 14 residues. V was clipped by 2 bases and J by 6 bases, with 12 bases between them. Germline CDR1 and CDR2: SGHTA and FQGTGA. The DNA for the CDR3 is TGTGCCAGCAGCTTAGTCCCAGGTGGGGATACGCAGTATGTT. Translating gives CASSLVPGGDTQYV.

The chain combines TRBV5-1 with TRBJ2-2, with TRBD2 matching 7 bases. V was pared by 3 bases and J by 0 bases, with 5 bases of the junction left unmatched. This CDR3 contains 16 residues. CDR1 is SGHRS, CDR2 YFSETQ, per germline. CDR3 sequence (DNA): TGCGCCAGCAGCTCAATGCGGGGGACGAACACCGGGGAGCTGTTTTTT. Its translation is CASSSMRGTNTGELFF.

The chain joins TRBV4-2 to TRBJ2-1, with 8 nucleotides matching TRBD2. Germline lookup yields CDR1 LGHNA and CDR2 YNFKEQ. The CDR3 extends over 11 amino acids. The ends lost 6 bases at V and 13 bases at J; junction bases unmatched: 5. The CDR3 nucleotides read TGTGCCAGCAGACGGGAGGGCATCCAGTTCTTC. Protein: CASRREGIQFF.

The chain joins TRBV20-1 to TRBJ2-3; unclear D gene. The CDR3 has 12 amino acids. Germline values: CDR1 DFQATT, CDR2 SNEGSKA (reference sequence). V dropped 5 bases and J dropped 2 bases, with 8 bases sitting between them. CDR3 coding DNA: TGCAGTGCTTCCCCTAACACAGATACGCAGTATTTT. Translating gives CSASPNTDTQYF.